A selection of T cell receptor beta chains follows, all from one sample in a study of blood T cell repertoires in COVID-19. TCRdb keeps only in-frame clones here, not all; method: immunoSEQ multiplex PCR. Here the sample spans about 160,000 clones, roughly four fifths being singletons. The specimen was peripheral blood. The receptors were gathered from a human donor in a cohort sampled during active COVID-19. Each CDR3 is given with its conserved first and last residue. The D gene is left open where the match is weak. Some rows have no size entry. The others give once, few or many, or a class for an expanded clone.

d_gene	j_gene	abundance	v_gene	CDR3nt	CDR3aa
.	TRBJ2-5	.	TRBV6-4	TGTGCCAGCACCAAAGGGGGAAGGGAGACCCAGTACTTC	CASTKGGRETQYF
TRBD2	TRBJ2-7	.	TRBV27	TGTGCCAGCAGCCCCCGAGCGGGAGCGCCCTACGAGCAGTACTTC	CASSPRAGAPYEQYF
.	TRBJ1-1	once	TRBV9	TGTGCCACGGGGTCGGGAGATGCCACTGAAGCTTTCTTT	CATGSGDATEAFF
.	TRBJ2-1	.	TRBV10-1	TGCGCCAGCAGCTCTCTACCCTCCTACAATGAGCAGTTCTTC	CASSSLPSYNEQFF
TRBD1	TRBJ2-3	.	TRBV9	TGTGCCAGCAGCGTGAAAGGGGGCGTTAGCACAGATACGCAGTATTTT	CASSVKGGVSTDTQYF
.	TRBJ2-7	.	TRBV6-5	TGTGCCACGTTGGGGGGTGCGAGCGGCTACGAGCAGTACTTC	CATLGGASGYEQYF
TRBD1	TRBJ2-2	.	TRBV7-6	TGTGCCAGCAGCCCAACAGGGGCGGTCACCGGGGAGCTGTTTTTT	CASSPTGAVTGELFF
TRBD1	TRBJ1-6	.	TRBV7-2	TGTGCCAGCAGCTTGGGGACAGGGTCTGCCAATTCACCCCTCCACTTT	CASSLGTGSANSPLHF
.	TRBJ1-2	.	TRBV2	TGTGCCAGCAGTGAAATCGCAGGAAGTACCCATGGCTACACCTTC	CASSEIAGSTHGYTF
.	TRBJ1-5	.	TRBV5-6	TGTGCCAGCAGCTTGTCTGGCAGGGTTTCCAATCAGCCCCAGCATTTT	CASSLSGRVSNQPQHF
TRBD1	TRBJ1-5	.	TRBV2	TGTGCCAGCACCAAAGACAGGGGATATGGTCAGCCCCAGCATTTT	CASTKDRGYGQPQHF
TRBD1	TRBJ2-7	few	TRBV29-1	TGCAGCGCCGGACAGGGGGCGAACGAGCAGTACTTC	CSAGQGANEQYF
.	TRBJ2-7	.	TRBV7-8	TGTGCCAGCAGCAAATACCCTGGGCCCTACGAGCAGTACTTC	CASSKYPGPYEQYF
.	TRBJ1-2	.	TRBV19	TGTGCCAGTAGTATTGGAGCGGGTTCAGCTAACTATGGCTACACCTTC	CASSIGAGSANYGYTF
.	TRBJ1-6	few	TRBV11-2	TGTGCCAGCAGCCCCGGTGGAGTTTCACCCCTCCACTTT	CASSPGGVSPLHF
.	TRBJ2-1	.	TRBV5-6	TGTGCCAGCAGCGGGGGCGGTTATGAGCAGTTCTTC	CASSGGGYEQFF
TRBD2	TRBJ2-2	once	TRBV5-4	TGTGCCAGCAGCTGGCCGCCTGGGGAGGGAGGTCCCGGGGAGCTGTTTTTT	CASSWPPGEGGPGELFF
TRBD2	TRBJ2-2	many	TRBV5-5	TGTGCCAGCAGCTCCTTGGGGGGCCGAAATAGCGGGAGGATCGGGGAGCTGTTTTTT	CASSSLGGRNSGRIGELFF
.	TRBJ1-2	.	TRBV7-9	TGTGCCAGCAGCGGCGGGGGGAGGGGTATTCTCTACACCTTC	CASSGGGRGILYTF
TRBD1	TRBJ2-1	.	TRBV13	TGTGCCAGCAGCTTCGGGACAGGGATCGATGAGCAGTTCTTC	CASSFGTGIDEQFF
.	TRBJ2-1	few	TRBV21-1	TGTGCCAGCCAAGGGCTTCGGACAGAGGGCTTAGGCGAGCAGTTCTTC	CASQGLRTEGLGEQFF
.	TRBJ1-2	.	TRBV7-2	TGTGCCAGCAGCTCTGGGAGGGAAAGCGGCTACACCTTC	CASSSGRESGYTF